A selection of T cell receptor beta chains follows, all from one sample in a study of T cells after posttransplantation cyclophosphamide. The data were produced by immunoSEQ multiplex PCR, yet TCRdb's version contains in-frame clones alone and is incomplete. The sample shows 30,000 or so clones, 75% to 95% of them seen only once. The sequenced sample was naive CD4+ T cells sorted from PBMCs. The source is a woman aged 55-69 years in good health, CMV-negative, and a related stem cell transplant donor. Both conserved end residues are part of each CDR3. Each record gives: D gene, V gene, J gene, clone size, CDR3 protein, CDR3 DNA. The D gene is left open where the match is weak. Size is stated for part of the rows, as once, few or many counts, or as a class when the clone is expanded.

>TRBD1|TRBV9|TRBJ2-7|.
CASSVLGQGEQYF
TGTGCCAGCAGCGTCTTGGGACAGGGGGAGCAGTACTTC
>.|TRBV20-1|TRBJ1-3|once
CSVRQAERQYF
TGCAGTGTTAGACAGGCGGAGCGGCAATATTTT
>.|TRBV18|TRBJ1-5|.
CASSYGGRQPQHF
TGTGCCAGCTCATATGGGGGCAGGCAGCCCCAGCATTTT
>TRBD2|TRBV14|TRBJ2-7|few
CASRGTTYEQYF
TGTGCCAGCAGAGGGACTACCTACGAGCAGTACTTC
>.|TRBV11-2|TRBJ2-1|.
CASSRGGIGSSYNEQFF
TGTGCCAGCAGCCGGGGAGGAATAGGATCTTCCTACAATGAGCAGTTCTTC
>TRBD1|TRBV2|TRBJ2-5|.
CASNRQGATGTQYF
TGTGCCAGCAATCGACAGGGGGCGACAGGGACCCAGTACTTC
>TRBD1|TRBV7-3|TRBJ1-1|.
CASSPTGGNTEAFF
TGTGCCAGCAGCCCGACAGGGGGCAACACTGAAGCTTTCTTT
>TRBD1|TRBV5-1|TRBJ1-3|.
CASSFGQGATGGNAIYF
TGCGCCAGCAGCTTCGGACAGGGAGCGACAGGTGGAAACGCCATATATTTT
>.|TRBV20-1|TRBJ1-1|.
CSARTDTEAFF
TGCAGTGCTAGGACAGACACTGAAGCTTTCTTT
>TRBD2|TRBV6-4|TRBJ2-1|.
CASSDSGLAGNEQFF
TGTGCCAGCAGTGACTCGGGACTAGCGGGGAATGAGCAGTTCTTC
>TRBD2|TRBV28|TRBJ2-5|.
CASRRTSGRDETQYF
TGTGCCAGCAGGCGGACTAGCGGGAGGGATGAGACCCAGTACTTC
>TRBD2|TRBV7-3|TRBJ2-3|.
CASSPTSRGLATDTQYF
TGTGCCAGCAGCCCGACCTCAAGAGGACTAGCGACAGATACGCAGTATTTT
>TRBD1|TRBV2|TRBJ2-7|once
CASSGDRYTYEQYF
TGTGCCAGCAGCGGGGACAGGTACACCTACGAGCAGTACTTC
>.|TRBV2|TRBJ1-5|.
CASSEGHSNQPQHF
TGTGCCAGCAGTGAAGGGCATAGCAATCAGCCCCAGCATTTT
>.|TRBV11-2|TRBJ2-1|.
CASSPGVREQFF
TGTGCCAGCAGCCCGGGGGTCAGAGAGCAGTTCTTC
>TRBD1|TRBV29-1|TRBJ2-6|.
CSVADRAGANVLTF
TGCAGCGTCGCTGACAGGGCTGGGGCCAACGTCCTGACTTTC
>TRBD1|TRBV27|TRBJ1-2|.
CASSLLFRAGGGYTF
TGTGCCAGCAGTTTATTATTTCGGGCAGGGGGCGGCTACACCTTC
>.|TRBV19|TRBJ1-1|.
CASSIYGEDTEAFF
TGTGCCAGTAGTATTTACGGGGAGGACACTGAAGCTTTCTTT
>.|TRBV9|TRBJ1-1|.
CASSVGHRQRTTEAFF
TGTGCCAGCAGCGTAGGCCACCGCCAGCGAACGACTGAAGCTTTCTTT
>.|TRBV19|TRBJ1-5|few
CASSQGGSGGQPQHF
TGTGCCAGTAGCCAGGGTGGGTCCGGGGGGCAGCCCCAGCATTTT
>TRBD1|TRBV7-9|TRBJ2-3|.
CASSFGQGISTDTQYF
TGTGCCAGCAGCTTTGGACAGGGCATTAGCACAGATACGCAGTATTTT
>TRBD2|TRBV7-9|TRBJ2-3|.
CASSYPAGGSPSTDTQYF
TGTGCCAGCAGCTACCCAGCGGGGGGCTCGCCTAGCACAGATACGCAGTATTTT
>TRBD1|TRBV5-1|TRBJ2-7|.
CASTLLTGTGEQYF
TGCGCCAGCACTTTATTGACAGGGACAGGCGAGCAGTACTTC
>TRBD1|TRBV25-1|TRBJ2-1|once
CASNRDSRRGEQFF
TGTGCCAGCAATAGGGACAGCCGGCGCGGTGAGCAGTTCTTC
>.|TRBV9|TRBJ1-4|.
CASSPRDINGEKLFF
TGTGCCAGCAGCCCACGGGACATAAACGGGGAAAAACTGTTTTTT
>TRBD2|TRBV5-1|TRBJ2-7|.
CASSLNSGGQRNEQYF
TGCGCCAGCAGCTTGAATTCGGGGGGGCAACGGAACGAGCAGTACTTC
>TRBD1|TRBV6-1|TRBJ1-5|.
CASRGTGGDQPQHF
TGTGCCAGCAGAGGGACAGGGGGGGATCAGCCCCAGCATTTT
>.|TRBV7-2|TRBJ1-2|.
CASSQGGTWEGYTF
TGTGCCAGCAGCCAAGGGGGAACCTGGGAGGGCTACACCTTC
>TRBD2|TRBV28|TRBJ2-1|.
CASVGLAGGGYNEQFF
TGTGCCAGCGTGGGACTAGCGGGGGGGGGTTACAATGAGCAGTTCTTC